This is a list of T cell receptor beta chains from one sample in a study of OX40 agonist ivuxolimab in advanced cancers. The repertoire was sequenced with immunoSEQ multiplex PCR; TCRdb's copy has only in-frame clones and lacks some. The repertoire consists of 55,000 to 65,000 clones, with around 85% occurring once and the leading ten covering approximately 3.6%. The sample here was CD4+ or CD8+ T cells sorted from blood, taken in a trial of the OX40 agonist ivuxolimab. Receptor source: an adult with an advanced solid tumor such as melanoma, head and neck, liver or kidney cancer. Both conserved end residues are part of each CDR3. D genes are given only for firm matches. Clone size is stated in some rows and not others, as once, few, many or a class when expanded.

cdr3_length | d_call | j_call | v_call | clone_size | cdr3_nt | cdr3_aa
13 | . | TRBJ2-7 | TRBV11-2 | . | TGTGCCAGCAGCTTAGCCCGAGGATACGAGCAGTACTTC | CASSLARGYEQYF
15 | TRBD1 | TRBJ1-5 | TRBV5-8 | . | TGTGCCAGCAGCTTGGGGGCAGGGGGCTTTCAGCCCCAGCATTTT | CASSLGAGGFQPQHF
17 | . | TRBJ2-7 | TRBV7-2 | . | TGTGCCAGCAGCCTCAACGGTGCCAGCCCGCCGACCTACGAGCAGTACTTC | CASSLNGASPPTYEQYF
15 | TRBD1 | TRBJ1-1 | TRBV28 | . | TGTGCCAGCAGTCCGCCGGGACAGGGGAACACTGAAGCTTTCTTT | CASSPPGQGNTEAFF
15 | . | TRBJ2-3 | TRBV7-9 | . | TGTGCCAGCAGCCTTTGGCGGGCCAGCACAGATACGCAGTATTTT | CASSLWRASTDTQYF
16 | TRBD2 | TRBJ2-2 | TRBV9 | . | TGTGCCAGCAGTGACCGGGAGTTAGCGGGCATCGGGGAGCTGTTTTTT | CASSDRELAGIGELFF
15 | TRBD2 | TRBJ2-5 | TRBV19 | . | TGTGCCAGCGGAGGAATAGCGGGGGCCTTGGAGACCCAGTACTTC | CASGGIAGALETQYF
15 | TRBD2 | TRBJ2-7 | TRBV11-2 | . | TGTGCCAGCAGCTTAGATCAGGTAGCGGGTGACGAGCAGTACTTC | CASSLDQVAGDEQYF
14 | . | TRBJ2-7 | TRBV6-5 | . | TGTGCCAGTAGTAGAGGTCAGGGACCCTACGAGCAGTACTTC | CASSRGQGPYEQYF
16 | . | TRBJ1-3 | TRBV6-6 | . | TGTGCCAGCAGTTACATCCGGGGGACTGGGGTAAACACCATATATTTT | CASSYIRGTGVNTIYF
12 | . | TRBJ2-1 | TRBV5-8 | . | TGTGCCAGCAGTCCAAAGTACAATGAGCAGTTCTTC | CASSPKYNEQFF
12 | TRBD1 | TRBJ2-7 | TRBV29-1 | . | TGCAGCGTTGGGACAGGGGGCTACGAGCAGTACTTC | CSVGTGGYEQYF
13 | . | TRBJ1-1 | TRBV9 | . | TGTGCCAGCAGCGAGGGGACTAGAGCTGAAGCTTTCTTT | CASSEGTRAEAFF
12 | TRBD2 | TRBJ2-1 | TRBV30 | . | TGTGCCTGGAGTACTAGCGGCAATGAGCAGTTCTTC | CAWSTSGNEQFF
15 | TRBD1 | TRBJ2-5 | TRBV11-2 | once | TGTGCCAGCAGCGCCGTCTACAGGGGTACGGAGACCCAGTACTTC | CASSAVYRGTETQYF
13 | . | TRBJ1-2 | TRBV7-8 | . | TGTGCCAGCAGCTCACCGCGCCTCTATGGCTACACCTTC | CASSSPRLYGYTF
14 | . | TRBJ2-7 | TRBV2 | . | TGTGCCAGCAGGGGGTTGGTGAGCTCCTACGAGCAGTACTTC | CASRGLVSSYEQYF
13 | . | TRBJ1-1 | TRBV2 | . | TGTGCCTGCCGTTGGATGCGGAACACTGAAGCTTTCTTT | CACRWMRNTEAFF
15 | . | TRBJ2-1 | TRBV6-1 | . | TGTGCCAGCGAAATGGACCATAGACGGGGCAATGAGCAGTTCTTC | CASEMDHRRGNEQFF
16 | TRBD1 | TRBJ1-5 | TRBV6-4 | . | TGTGCCAGCCGGGCGGCCGGGGACAGGTCGAAGGAGCCCCAGCATTTT | CASRAAGDRSKEPQHF
15 | . | TRBJ1-4 | TRBV19 | . | TGTGCCAGTAGTATGTTCGCGAACATCTATGAAAAACTGTTTTTT | CASSMFANIYEKLFF
15 | . | TRBJ2-6 | TRBV9 | . | TGTGCCAGCAGCGTAGCGTCCTCTGGGGCCAACGTCCTGACTTTC | CASSVASSGANVLTF
15 | . | TRBJ2-7 | TRBV2 | . | TGTGCCAGCAGTACCTCGGGACCCGAAGCCTACGAGCAGTACTTC | CASSTSGPEAYEQYF
13 | TRBD1 | TRBJ1-1 | TRBV6-4 | . | TGTGCCAGCAGTGACAGGGGGCCGGGTGAAGCTTTCTTT | CASSDRGPGEAFF
16 | TRBD2 | TRBJ2-3 | TRBV5-6 | few | TGTGCCAGCAGCTGGGGGACTAGCGGGGGTACAGATACGCAGTATTTT | CASSWGTSGGTDTQYF
13 | . | TRBJ1-5 | TRBV5-5 | . | TGTGCCAGCAGCTTTGGGGTAGGGCAGCCCCAGCATTTT | CASSFGVGQPQHF
11 | . | TRBJ2-5 | TRBV6-1 | . | TGTGCTCTTGTCAGGCGTAAGACCCAGTACTTC | CALVRRKTQYF
16 | . | TRBJ2-5 | TRBV28 | . | TGTGCCAGCAGTCCACCCCCTAGGCGGGGAGAAGAGACCCAGTACTTC | CASSPPPRRGEETQYF
12 | . | TRBJ2-5 | TRBV25-1 | . | TGTGCCAGCAGTCGCAGGGAAGAGACCCAGTACTTC | CASSRREETQYF
15 | . | TRBJ2-7 | TRBV30 | once | TGTGCCTGGAGTGTTGGGCAGGTGAGCTCCTACGAGCAGTACTTC | CAWSVGQVSSYEQYF
15 | . | TRBJ2-3 | TRBV5-1 | . | TGCGCCAGCAGGACAAAAGGGGACCGGACAGATACGCAGTATTTT | CASRTKGDRTDTQYF
13 | TRBD1 | TRBJ1-1 | TRBV7-3 | once | TGTGCCAGCAGCCCAGGGGGGTACACTGAAGCTTTCTTT | CASSPGGYTEAFF
14 | TRBD1 | TRBJ2-7 | TRBV4-1 | once | TGCGCCAGCAGCCATGGGACAGGGCCCTACGAGCAGTACTTC | CASSHGTGPYEQYF
18 | TRBD2 | TRBJ2-2 | TRBV4-1 | few | TGCGCCAGCAGCCAGATTGACGCGGGACTAGCGGGGCTCAGGGAGCTGTTTTTT | CASSQIDAGLAGLRELFF
14 | . | TRBJ1-6 | TRBV19 | . | TGTGCCAGTAGTATAGGAGTCCCTAATTCACCCCTCCACTTT | CASSIGVPNSPLHF
14 | . | TRBJ2-7 | TRBV9 | . | TGTGCCAGCAGCCCCCGACCGGAATTCTACGAGCAGTACTTC | CASSPRPEFYEQYF
14 | TRBD1 | TRBJ1-2 | TRBV19 | few | TGTGCCAGTACCCCTCTCGGACAGGACTATGGCTACACCTTC | CASTPLGQDYGYTF
13 | . | TRBJ1-3 | TRBV4-1 | . | TGCGCCAGCAGTGGGGATCCAGTAAACACCATATATTTT | CASSGDPVNTIYF
11 | . | TRBJ2-5 | TRBV5-1 | once | TGCGCCAGCAGCTTCGGAGAGACCCAGTACTTC | CASSFGETQYF
15 | . | TRBJ2-2 | TRBV28 | . | TGTGCCACCAAGAGTCGTGGTTCGTACACCGGGGAGCTGTTTTTT | CATKSRGSYTGELFF
15 | . | TRBJ1-1 | TRBV4-1 | . | TGCGCCAGCAGCCAAGATAGGAACGGCCGCACGAGGGCTTTCTTT | CASSQDRNGRTRAFF
15 | . | TRBJ2-7 | TRBV6-5 | . | TGTGCCAGCAGTTACTCGGGGGGGCGGCCCTACGAGCAGTACTTC | CASSYSGGRPYEQYF
12 | . | TRBJ2-7 | TRBV28 | . | TGTGCCAGCAGGACAGGTTTCTACGAGCAGTACTTC | CASRTGFYEQYF
16 | . | TRBJ1-5 | TRBV19 | . | TGTGCCAGTACCCCGGCCCCAGACCCTAGCAATCAGCCCCAGCATTTT | CASTPAPDPSNQPQHF
15 | . | TRBJ2-7 | TRBV5-1 | . | TGCGCCAGCAGCAGGACGCAGGCACCGCGTGAGGAGCAGTACTTC | CASSRTQAPREEQYF